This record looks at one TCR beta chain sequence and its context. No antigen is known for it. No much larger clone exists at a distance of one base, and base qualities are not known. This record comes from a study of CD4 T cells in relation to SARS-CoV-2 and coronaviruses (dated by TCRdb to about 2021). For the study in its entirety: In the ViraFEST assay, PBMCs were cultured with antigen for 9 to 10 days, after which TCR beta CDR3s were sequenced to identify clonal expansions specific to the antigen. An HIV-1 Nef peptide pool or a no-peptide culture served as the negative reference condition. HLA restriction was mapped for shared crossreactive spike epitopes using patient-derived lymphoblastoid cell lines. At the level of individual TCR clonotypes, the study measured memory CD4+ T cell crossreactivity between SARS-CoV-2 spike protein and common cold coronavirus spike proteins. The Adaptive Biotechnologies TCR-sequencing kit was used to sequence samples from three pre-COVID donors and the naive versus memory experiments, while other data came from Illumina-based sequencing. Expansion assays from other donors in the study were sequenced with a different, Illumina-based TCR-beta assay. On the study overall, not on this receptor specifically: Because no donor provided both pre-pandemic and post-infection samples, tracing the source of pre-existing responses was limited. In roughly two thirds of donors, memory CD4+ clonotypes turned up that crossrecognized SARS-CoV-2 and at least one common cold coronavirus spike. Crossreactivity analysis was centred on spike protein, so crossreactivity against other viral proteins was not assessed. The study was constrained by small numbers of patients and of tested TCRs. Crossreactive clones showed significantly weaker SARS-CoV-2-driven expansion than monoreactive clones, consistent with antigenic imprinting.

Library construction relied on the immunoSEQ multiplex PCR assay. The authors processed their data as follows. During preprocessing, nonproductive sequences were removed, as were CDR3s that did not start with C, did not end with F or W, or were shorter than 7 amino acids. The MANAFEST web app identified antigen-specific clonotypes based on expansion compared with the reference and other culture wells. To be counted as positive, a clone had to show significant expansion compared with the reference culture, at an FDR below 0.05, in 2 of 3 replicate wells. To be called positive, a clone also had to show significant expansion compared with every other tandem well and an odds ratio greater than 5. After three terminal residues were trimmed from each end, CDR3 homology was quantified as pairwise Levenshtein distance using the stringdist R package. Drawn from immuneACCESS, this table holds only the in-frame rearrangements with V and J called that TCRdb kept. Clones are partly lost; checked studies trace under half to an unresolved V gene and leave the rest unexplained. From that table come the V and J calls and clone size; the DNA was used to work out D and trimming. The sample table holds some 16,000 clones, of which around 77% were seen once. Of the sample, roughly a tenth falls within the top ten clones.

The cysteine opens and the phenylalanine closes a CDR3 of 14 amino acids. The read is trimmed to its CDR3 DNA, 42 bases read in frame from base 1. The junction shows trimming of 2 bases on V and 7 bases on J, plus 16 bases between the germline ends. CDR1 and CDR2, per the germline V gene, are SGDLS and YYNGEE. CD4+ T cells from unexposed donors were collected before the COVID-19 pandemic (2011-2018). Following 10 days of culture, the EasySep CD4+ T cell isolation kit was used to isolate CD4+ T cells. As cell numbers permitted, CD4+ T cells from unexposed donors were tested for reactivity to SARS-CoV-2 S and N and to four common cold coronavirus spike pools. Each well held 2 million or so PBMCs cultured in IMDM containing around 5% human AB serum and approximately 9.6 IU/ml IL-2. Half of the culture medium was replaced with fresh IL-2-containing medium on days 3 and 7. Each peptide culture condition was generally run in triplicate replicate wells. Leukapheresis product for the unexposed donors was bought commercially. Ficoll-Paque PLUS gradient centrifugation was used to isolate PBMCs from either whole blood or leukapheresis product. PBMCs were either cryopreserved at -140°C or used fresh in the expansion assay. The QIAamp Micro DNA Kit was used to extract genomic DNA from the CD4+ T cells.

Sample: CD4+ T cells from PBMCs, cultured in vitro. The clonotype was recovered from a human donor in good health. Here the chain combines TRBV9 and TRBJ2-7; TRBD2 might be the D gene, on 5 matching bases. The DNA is TGTGCCAGCAGCGTTAGCGTGCACCCGGGTGAGCAGTACTTC. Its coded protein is CASSVSVHPGEQYF.